Sequencing of this T cell receptor beta chain was carried out in a study of cytomegalovirus exposure and HLA in healthy donors. Study context: The same platform was used for the 120 validation repertoires and the 600 to 700 first-cohort repertoires, a later analysis reported.

Study conclusions and caveats: The authors confirmed in vitro that three CMV-associated chains were specific for CMV antigens. Within the 90 to 150 validation repertoires, first-cohort TCR clusters tended to co-occur, according to a later analysis.

With respect to this clone: As yet, its antigen is unknown.

The V and J ends lost 1 base and 6 bases respectively, with 13 bases between them. Germline V gives CDR1 LNHNV, CDR2 YYDKDF (reference sequence). The CDR3 is 14 amino acids. The repertoire was sequenced with immunoSEQ multiplex PCR; TCRdb's copy has only in-frame clones and lacks some. Found here are fewer than 120,000 clones, 85% to 90% of them singletons; the top ten hold more than 1.4%. The clonotype originates from a woman under 40 in good health and CMV-seropositive. Sequencing used PBMCs. J is TRBJ2-7 and V is TRBV15; tentatively, D is TRBD2 (6 bases). For the CDR3, the DNA is TGTGCCACCAGCAGAGTCGGGAGCTCCATCGAGCAGTACTTC. Translation: CATSRVGSSIEQYF.